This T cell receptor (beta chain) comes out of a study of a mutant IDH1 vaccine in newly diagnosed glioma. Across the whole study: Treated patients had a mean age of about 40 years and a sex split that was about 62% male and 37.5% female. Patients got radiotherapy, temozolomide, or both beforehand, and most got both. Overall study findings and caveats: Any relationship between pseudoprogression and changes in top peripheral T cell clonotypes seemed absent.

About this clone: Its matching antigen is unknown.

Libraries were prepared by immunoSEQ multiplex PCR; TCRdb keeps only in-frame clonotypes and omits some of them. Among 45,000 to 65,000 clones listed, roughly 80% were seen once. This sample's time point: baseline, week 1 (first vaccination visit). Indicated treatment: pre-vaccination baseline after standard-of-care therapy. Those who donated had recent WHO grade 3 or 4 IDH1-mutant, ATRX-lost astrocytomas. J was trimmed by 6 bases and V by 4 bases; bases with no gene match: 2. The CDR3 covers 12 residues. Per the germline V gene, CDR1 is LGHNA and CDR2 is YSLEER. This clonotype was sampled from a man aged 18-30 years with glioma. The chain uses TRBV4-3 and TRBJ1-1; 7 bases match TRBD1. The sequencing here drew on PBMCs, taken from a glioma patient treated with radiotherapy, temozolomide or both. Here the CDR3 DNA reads TGCGCCAGCAGCCGGGGGACAGCTGAAGCTTTCTTT. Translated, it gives CASSRGTAEAFF.